These 5 T cell receptor beta chains were sequenced from one sample in a study of blood T cell repertoires in COVID-19. Assay used: immunoSEQ multiplex PCR; TCRdb lists only in-frame clones, some missing. The sample shows 120,000 to 150,000 clones, 80% to 90% of them seen only once. The specimen sequenced was peripheral blood. The receptors stem from a woman aged 45 to 65 with active or convalescent COVID-19.

The chain combines TRBV15 with TRBJ1-6; 7 bases are shared with TRBD1. The V gene's germline CDR1 is LNHNV and CDR2 YYDKDF (reference sequence). The CDR3 loop spans 15 amino acids. Unmatched junction bases numbered 9, after V lost 6 bases and J lost 7 bases. The CDR3 is CATRAPAGGNSPLHF. The CDR3 DNA reads TGTGCCACCAGGGCTCCGGCAGGGGGGAATTCACCCCTCCACTTT.

The rearrangement links TRBV21-1 to TRBJ2-5; the table's D call TRBD2 went unverified against the DNA. TRBV21-1 counts as a pseudogene. This CDR3 comprises 18 residues. The CDR3 here is CASILKAVGSEGQETQYF. For the CDR3, the DNA is TGTGCCAGCATCCTAAAGGCCGTGGGCAGTGAGGGACAAGAGACCCAGTACTTC.

The chain links TRBV2 to TRBJ1-1; the match to TRBD1 covers 7 bases. V lost 4 bases to trimming and J lost 13 bases; unmatched junction nucleotides: 3. This CDR3 contains 10 residues. CDR1 is SNHLY, CDR2 FYNNEI, per germline. The DNA of the CDR3 is TGTGCCAGCAGTGCGGGACAGCGTTTCTTT. It translates to CASSAGQRFF. The full variable domain, rest sourced from reference TRBV2 and TRBJ1-1, is EPEVTQTPSHQVTQMGQEVILRCVPISNHLYFYWYRQILGQKVEFLVSFYNNEISEKSEIFDDQFSVERPDGSNFTLKIRSTKLEDSAMYFCASSAGQRFFGQGTRLTVV.

The chain is built from TRBV5-1 and TRBJ1-4, with a tentative D call TRBD1 (6 bases). Germline loops: CDR1 SGHRS, CDR2 YFSETQ. V dropped 5 bases and J dropped 7 bases, with 18 bases sitting between them. The CDR3 length is 15 residues. CDR3 nucleotides: TGCGCCAGCAGACCCGACGGACAGAAGACTGAAAAACTGTTTTTT. This codes for CASRPDGQKTEKLFF.

The rearrangement links TRBV9 to TRBJ2-7; TRBD1 matches 10 bases. The V gene end was trimmed by 3 bases and the J gene end by 4 bases; junction bases not matched to a gene: 4. Germline V gives CDR1 SGDLS, CDR2 YYNGEE. The CDR3 runs to 14 residues. The CDR3 loop is CASSGSGQGYEQYF. DNA for the CDR3: TGTGCCAGCAGCGGATCGGGACAGGGGTACGAGCAGTACTTC.